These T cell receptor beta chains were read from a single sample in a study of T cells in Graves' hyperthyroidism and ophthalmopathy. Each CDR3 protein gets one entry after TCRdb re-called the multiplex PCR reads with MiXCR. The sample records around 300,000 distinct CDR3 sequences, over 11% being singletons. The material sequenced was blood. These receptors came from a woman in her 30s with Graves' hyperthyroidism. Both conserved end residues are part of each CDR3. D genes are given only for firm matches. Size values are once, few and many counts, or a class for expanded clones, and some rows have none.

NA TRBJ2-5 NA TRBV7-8 TGTGCCAGCAGCCCCGGTCCGGGCGAGGTCCAGTACTTC CASSPGPGEVQYF
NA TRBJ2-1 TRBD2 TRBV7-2 TGTGCCAGCAGAGAAGGAAGGACTAGCGGGCTCAATGAGCAGTTCTTC CASREGRTSGLNEQFF
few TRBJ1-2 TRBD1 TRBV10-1 TGCGCCAGCAGTCTTTTAACAGGGGATGGCGGCTACACCTTC CASSLLTGDGGYTF
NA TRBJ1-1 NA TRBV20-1 TGCAGTGCCACATTCGGGGGCTTCACTGAAGCTTTCTTT CSATFGGFTEAFF
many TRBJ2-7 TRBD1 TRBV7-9 TGTGCCAGCAGCTTAACTTCGACAGGGTGGGGCGAGCAGTACTTC CASSLTSTGWGEQYF
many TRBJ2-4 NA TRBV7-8 TGTGCCAGCAGCTTAGCGGTAAAAGCCAAAAACATTCAGTACTTC CASSLAVKAKNIQYF
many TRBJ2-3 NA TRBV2 TGTGCCAATCGTCAGCGGCCCACAGATACGCAGTATTTT CANRQRPTDTQYF
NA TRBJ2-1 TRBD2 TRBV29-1 TGCAGCGTTGAAGCCCCTAGCGGGAGGGCCCGGGAAGCCAATGAGCAGTTCTTC CSVEAPSGRAREANEQFF
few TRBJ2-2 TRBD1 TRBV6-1 TGTGCCAGCAGCGGGACAGGGTTGTCATACATAAACACCGGGGAGCTGTTTTTT CASSGTGLSYINTGELFF
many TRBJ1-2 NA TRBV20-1 TGCAGTGCTACACCCGGGCCCTATGGCTACACCTTC CSATPGPYGYTF
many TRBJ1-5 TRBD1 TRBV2 TGTGCCAGCAGTAAAGGACAGGCCCTTAATCAGCCCCAGCATTTT CASSKGQALNQPQHF
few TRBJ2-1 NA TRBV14 TGTGCCAGCAGCCACAGGAGTAGCACGCCCTACAATGAGCAGTTCTTC CASSHRSSTPYNEQFF
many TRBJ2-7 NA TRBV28 TGTGCCAGCGACGATAGAAGGATTTCCTACGAGCAGTACTTC CASDDRRISYEQYF
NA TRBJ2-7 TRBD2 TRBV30 TGTGCCTGGAGGGGGGAGGGCAGCCAAGTATACGAGCAGTACTTC CAWRGEGSQVYEQYF
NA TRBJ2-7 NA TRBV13 TGTGCCAGCAGCTTGGGCGCGGATGTTTACGAGCAGTACTTC CASSLGADVYEQYF
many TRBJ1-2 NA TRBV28 TGTGCCAGCAGTGTGACAGGTGTTGGTCTCACCTTC CASSVTGVGLTF
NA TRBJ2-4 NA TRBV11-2 TGTGCCAGCAGCTTAGGACGAGCCTCAAAAAACATTCAGTACTTC CASSLGRASKNIQYF
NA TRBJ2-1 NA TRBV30 TGTGCCTGTAGCGGTGGAGATGAGCAGTTCTTC CACSGGDEQFF
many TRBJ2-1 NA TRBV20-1 TGCAGTGCTAGTACCGGGACGTCGTACAATGAGCAGTTCTTC CSASTGTSYNEQFF
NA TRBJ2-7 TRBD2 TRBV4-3 TGCGCCAGCAGCCAAGAGGCGGGAGGGTCCTACGAGCAGTACTTC CASSQEAGGSYEQYF
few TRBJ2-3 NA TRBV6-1 TGTGCCAGCAGTGTTCCCCCGAGCGGCACAGATACGCAGTATTTT CASSVPPSGTDTQYF
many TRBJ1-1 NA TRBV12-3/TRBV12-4 TGTGCCAGCAGGCAAACGGCTTCAGGCATGAACACTGAAGCTTTCTTT CASRQTASGMNTEAFF
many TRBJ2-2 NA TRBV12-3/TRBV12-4 TGTGCCAGCAGTTTAGCAAACGCGAACACCGGGGAGCTGTTTTTT CASSLANANTGELFF
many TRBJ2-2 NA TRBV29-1 TGCAGCGTTGGCGACCTAGGAGGGCCCGGGGAGCTGTTTTTT CSVGDLGGPGELFF
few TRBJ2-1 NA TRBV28 TGTGCCAGCAGTTTAAACAAAGGACCTTACAATGAGCAGTTCTTC CASSLNKGPYNEQFF
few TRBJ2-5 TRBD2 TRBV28 TGTGCCAGCAGTTCTGTGATCGGGGGGTACCAAGAGACCCAGTACTTC CASSSVIGGYQETQYF
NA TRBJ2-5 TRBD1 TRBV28 TGTGCCAGCAGTCCCCCGGGGGGACAGGGGGAGACCCAGTACTTC CASSPPGGQGETQYF
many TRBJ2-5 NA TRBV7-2 TGTGCCAGCAGCACCCAGGGGACGGAGACCCAGTACTTC CASSTQGTETQYF
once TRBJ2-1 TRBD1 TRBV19 TGTGCCGGACAGGGGCCGCATCCCCTTTACAATGAGCAGTTCTTC CAGQGPHPLYNEQFF
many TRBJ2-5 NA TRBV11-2 TGTGCCAGCAGCTTCGGTGCACAAGAGACCCAGTACTTC CASSFGAQETQYF
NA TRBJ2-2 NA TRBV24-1 TGTGCCACCAGTGAGGGGCAGGGATGGACCGGGGAGCTGTTTTTT CATSEGQGWTGELFF
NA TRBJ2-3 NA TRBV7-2 TGTGCCAGCAGCTTAGGAGTGTCTCCAGATACGCAGTATTTT CASSLGVSPDTQYF
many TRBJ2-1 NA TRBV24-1 TGTGCCACCAGTGATTTCAGTTGGAATGAGCAGTTCTTC CATSDFSWNEQFF
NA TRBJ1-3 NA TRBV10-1 TGCGCCAGACCTGGCGGTAAAATATATTTT CARPGGKIYF
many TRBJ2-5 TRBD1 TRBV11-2 TGTGCCAGCAGCGCCCGGGACAGGGAATCTAGCCCCCAGTACTTC CASSARDRESSPQYF
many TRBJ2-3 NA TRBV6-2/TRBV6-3 TGTGCCAGCGGCCCCCTAACAGATACGCAGTATTTT CASGPLTDTQYF
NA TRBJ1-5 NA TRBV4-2 TGTGCCAGCAGCCAAGAGTCGGGAGGGGAGACCTATAGCAATCAGCCCCAGCATTTT CASSQESGGETYSNQPQHF
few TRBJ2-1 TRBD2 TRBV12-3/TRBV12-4 TGTGCCAGCAGTAGAGCGGGAGCCGGCTCCAATGAGCAGTTCTTC CASSRAGAGSNEQFF
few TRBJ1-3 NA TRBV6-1 TGTGCCAGCAGTGAGACAGGTTTCTCTGGAAACACCATATATTTT CASSETGFSGNTIYF
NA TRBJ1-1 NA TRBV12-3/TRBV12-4 TGTGCCAGCAGTTTAGCCCCGTTGCGGGACTGGAACACTGAAGCTTTCTTT CASSLAPLRDWNTEAFF
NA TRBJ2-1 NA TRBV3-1 TGTGCCAGCAGCCAAGGTCTTCTAGCAAGCTCCTACAATGAGCAGTTCTTC CASSQGLLASSYNEQFF
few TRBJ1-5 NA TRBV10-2 TGCGCCAGCAGGACGGCAGGGAAGGGTAATCAGCCCCAGCATTTT CASRTAGKGNQPQHF
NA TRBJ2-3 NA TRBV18 TGTGCCAGCTCACCCGGCTCTCGGACGTCCACAGATACGCAGTATTTT CASSPGSRTSTDTQYF